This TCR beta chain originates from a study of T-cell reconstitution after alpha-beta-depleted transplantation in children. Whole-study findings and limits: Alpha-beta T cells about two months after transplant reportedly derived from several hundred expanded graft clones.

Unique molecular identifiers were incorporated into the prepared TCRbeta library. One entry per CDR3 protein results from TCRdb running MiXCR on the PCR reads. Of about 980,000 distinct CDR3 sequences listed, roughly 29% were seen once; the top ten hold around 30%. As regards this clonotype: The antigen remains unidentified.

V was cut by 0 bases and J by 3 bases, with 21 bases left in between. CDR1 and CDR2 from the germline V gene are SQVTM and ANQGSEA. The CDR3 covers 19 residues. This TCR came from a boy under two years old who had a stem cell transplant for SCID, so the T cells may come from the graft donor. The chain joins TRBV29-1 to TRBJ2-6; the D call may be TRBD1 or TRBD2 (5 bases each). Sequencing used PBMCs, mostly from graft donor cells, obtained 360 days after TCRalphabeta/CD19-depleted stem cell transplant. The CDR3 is CSVEDLDRQGPLGANVLTF. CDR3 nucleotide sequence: TGCAGCGTTGAAGATCTAGATAGGCAGGGACCTCTTGGGGCCAACGTCCTGACTTTC.